This passage covers 4 T cell receptor beta chains from one sample sequenced in a study of Graves' ophthalmopathy and Graves' hyperthyroidism. Amplified material comprised TCR beta CDR3 regions derived from RNA transcripts. HTBI primers were employed in first-round RT-PCR, then a second-round multiplex PCR followed. A single record per CDR3 protein comes from TCRdb applying MiXCR to the multiplex PCR reads. The repertoire holds 740,000 or so distinct CDR3 sequences, with approximately 40% as singletons. Source material: peripheral blood. The receptor source for this set is an adult man with Graves' ophthalmopathy.

The chain joins TRBV9 to TRBJ1-2; perhaps TRBD1 as D (6 bases). V shed 0 bases and J shed 7 bases, with 16 bases lying between them. CDR1 and CDR2 from the germline V gene are SGDLS and YYNGEE. The CDR3 totals 15 residues. For the CDR3, the DNA is TGTGCCAGCAGCGTAGCTCCAGACAGGTTCTCTGGCTACACCTTC. As protein: CASSVAPDRFSGYTF. Full variable domain (rest looked up from reference TRBV9 and TRBJ1-2): DSGVTQTPKHLITATGQRVTLRCSPRSGDLSVYWYQQSLDQGLQFLIQYYNGEERAKGNILERFSAQQFPDLHSELNLSSLELGDSALYFCASSVAPDRFSGYTFGSGTRLTVV.

In DNA form, the CDR3 reads TGTGCCAGCAGCTTAGTTCGGGGGGCAGGGCGGAACACTGAAGCTTTCTTT. Translation: CASSLVRGAGRNTEAFF. The rearrangement joins TRBV11-2 to TRBJ1-1; a weak D match, TRBD1 (6 bases). The V and J ends lost 1 base and 1 base respectively, with 16 bases between them. This CDR3 spans 17 amino acids. Germline CDR1 reads SGHAT; CDR2 reads FQNNGV.

This clonotype has just a few counts. This rearrangement joins TRBV9 to TRBJ1-6; 8 bases align to TRBD1. This CDR3 contains 14 residues. Germline CDR1 and CDR2: SGDLS and YYNGEE. V was clipped by 7 bases and J by 7 bases; unmatched bases: 7. CDR3 nucleotides: TGTGCCAGCCTGAAGGACAGGGCGAATTCACCCCTCCACTTT. Translation: CASLKDRANSPLHF.

This clonotype was detected ten times or more. The chain carries TRBV6-5 and TRBJ1-2, with TRBD1 matching 7 bases. Losses at the gene ends were 5 bases for V and 2 bases for J; bases not matched to a gene: 11. Germline CDR1 is MNHEY and CDR2 is SVGAGI. CDR3 length: 16 residues. CDR3 residues: CASSGSGWDRNYGYTF. DNA for the CDR3: TGTGCCAGCAGTGGTTCCGGATGGGACAGAAACTATGGCTACACCTTC.